The 12 T cell receptor beta chains below were found in one sample sequenced in a study of T cell changes during pregnancy in multiple sclerosis. Clones were read by immunoSEQ multiplex PCR, and TCRdb kept only the in-frame ones, dropping some. The table records 70,000 to 75,000 clones, 80% to 95% of them present only once. This material consisted of peripheral blood, taken in the second trimester of pregnancy. The receptors were gathered from a female donor with multiple sclerosis, enrolled in a pregnancy study.

The CDR3 nucleotides read TGCGCCAGCAGCCCCTCTAGCGGGGGGGCTGGGGAGCAGTTCTTC. It specifies CASSPSSGGAGEQFF. This sequence joins TRBV5-1 and TRBJ2-1; TRBD2 aligns across 12 bases. The ends lost 4 bases at V and 10 bases at J; junction bases unmatched: 9. The CDR3 consists of 15 residues. Germline V gene sequence: CDR1 SGHRS, CDR2 YFSETQ.

This clone has just a few counts. This chain connects TRBV7-9 to TRBJ1-1; D not certain. The CDR3 loop spans 13 amino acids. Germline V CDR1 and CDR2: SEHNR, FQNEAQ (reference sequence). V lost 2 bases and J lost 1, with 5 bases in between. The DNA for the CDR3 is TGTGCCAGCAGCTTACTAGGGAACACTGAAGCTTTCTTT. This encodes CASSLLGNTEAFF.

The chain joins TRBV10-3 to TRBJ2-7; 7 bases map to TRBD1. V was clipped by 3 bases and J by 2 bases; unmatched bases: 7. Germline V gene lookup returns CDR1 ENHRY and CDR2 SYGVKD. The CDR3 length is 15 residues. CDR3 DNA: TGTGCCATCAGTGAACCGGGACAGTCTCCCTACGAGCAGTACTTC. Protein sequence: CAISEPGQSPYEQYF.

This chain uses TRBV6-5 with TRBJ1-6, with TRBD1 matching over 9 bases. The junction had 4 bases not matched to a gene; V was cut back by 6 bases and J by 10 bases. The CDR3 covers 13 residues. Germline loops: CDR1 MNHEY, CDR2 SVGAGI. Here the CDR3 reads CASRTGGGSPLHF. The CDR3 DNA reads as TGTGCCAGCAGGACAGGGGGGGGGTCACCCCTCCACTTT.

The J gene is TRBJ2-2, the V gene TRBV2, with 7 bases identical to TRBD1. The germline V gene encodes CDR1 SNHLY and CDR2 FYNNEI. V dropped 7 bases and J dropped 4; count of bases not matched to a gene: 9. This CDR3 region has 15 residues. The CDR3 DNA is TGTGCCAGCAACAGGGGATTGATGGGCACCGGGGAGCTGTTTTTT. Protein product: CASNRGLMGTGELFF. Using reference TRBV2 and TRBJ2-2 for the parts outside the CDR3, the full variable domain is EPEVTQTPSHQVTQMGQEVILRCVPISNHLYFYWYRQILGQKVEFLVSFYNNEISEKSEIFDDQFSVERPDGSNFTLKIRSTKLEDSAMYFCASNRGLMGTGELFFGEGSRLTVL.

This chain connects TRBV5-8 to TRBJ2-3, with D maybe TRBD2 (7 bases). Germline CDR1 is SGHTS and CDR2 is YDEGEE. The V and J ends lost 4 bases and 3 bases respectively, with 18 bases between them. This CDR3 is 16 amino acids long. The chain's CDR3 is CASSPLGGARTDTQYF. CDR3 sequence (DNA): TGTGCCAGCAGCCCCCTTGGGGGGGCAAGGACAGATACGCAGTATTTT.

There are a few counts of this clone. This rearrangement joins TRBV19 to TRBJ2-2, with D uncertain. V lost 3 bases and J lost 1, with 9 bases in between. CDR1 is LNHDA and CDR2 is SQIVND in the germline V gene (reference sequence). The CDR3 length is 15 residues. Written as DNA, the CDR3 is TGTGCCAGTAGTATTCGCGAGGTGAACACCGGGGAGCTGTTTTTT. Its translation: CASSIREVNTGELFF. The full variable domain, rest sourced from reference TRBV19 and TRBJ2-2, is DGGITQSPKYLFRKEGQNVTLSCEQNLNHDAMYWYRQDPGQGLRLIYYSQIVNDFQKGDIAEGYSVSREKKESFPLTVTSAQKNPTAFYLCASSIREVNTGELFFGEGSRLTVL.

CDR3 sequence: CASSQGGTGGSDTQYF. DNA for the CDR3: TGCGCCAGCAGTCAGGGCGGGACAGGGGGATCAGATACGCAGTATTTT. The chain links TRBV5-1 to TRBJ2-3, with 11 bases lining up with TRBD1. V gave up 5 bases and J gave up 4 bases; unmatched junction bases: 9. CDR3 size: 16 residues. Germline CDR1 reads SGHRS; CDR2 reads YFSETQ.

The chain combines TRBV7-3 with TRBJ2-1; D uncertain. The CDR3 runs to 13 residues. CDR1 and CDR2 from the germline V gene are SGHTA and FQGTGA. The V end was cut by 2 bases, the J end by 6 bases, with 8 bases between. The CDR3 nucleotides read TGTGCCAGCAGCTTATACCCTAGCAATGAGCAGTTCTTC. Amino acids: CASSLYPSNEQFF.

This sequence joins TRBV2 and TRBJ2-4; D perhaps matches TRBD2 (6 bases). This CDR3 spans 15 amino acids. V lost 1 base, J lost 0 bases, and 7 bases lay in between. The germline V gene encodes CDR1 SNHLY and CDR2 FYNNEI. The DNA for the CDR3 is TGTGCCAGCAGTGAAGGGGGACTAGCCAAAAACATTCAGTACTTC. The encoded protein is CASSEGGLAKNIQYF. The entire variable domain, with the rest obtained from reference TRBV2 and TRBJ2-4, is as follows: EPEVTQTPSHQVTQMGQEVILRCVPISNHLYFYWYRQILGQKVEFLVSFYNNEISEKSEIFDDQFSVERPDGSNFTLKIRSTKLEDSAMYFCASSEGGLAKNIQYFGAGTRLSVL.

The J gene is TRBJ2-7, the V gene TRBV5-1; a possible D gene is TRBD1 (6 bases). V dropped 0 bases and J dropped 4 bases, with 11 bases sitting between them. The CDR3 loop spans 14 amino acids. In germline, CDR1 is SGHRS, CDR2 YFSETQ. The CDR3 spells CASSLEGGLYEQYF. CDR3 in DNA: TGCGCCAGCAGCTTGGAAGGGGGTTTGTACGAGCAGTACTTC.

The rearrangement links TRBV27 to TRBJ1-2; 7 nucleotides agree with TRBD1. Germline CDR1 MNHEY, CDR2 SMNVEV (reference sequence). V dropped 0 bases and J dropped 4; count of bases not matched to a gene: 5. The CDR3 runs to 15 residues. This chain's CDR3 is CASSLSRDSFYGYTF. CDR3 coding DNA: TGTGCCAGCAGTTTATCCCGGGACAGCTTCTATGGCTACACCTTC.